This passage covers 14 T cell receptor beta chains from one sample sequenced in a study of blood T cell repertoires in COVID-19. The table came from immunoSEQ multiplex PCR; TCRdb's copy has only in-frame clones and leaves some out. The sample shows 45,000 to 55,000 clones, over 80% of them seen only once. Sample: peripheral blood. All receptors come from a human donor in a cohort sampled during active COVID-19.

The chain combines TRBV7-3 with TRBJ1-1, with D possibly matching TRBD1 (5 bases). CDR1 SGHTA and CDR2 FQGTGA come from the germline V gene. Trimming pared 4 bases from V and 9 bases from J, leaving 15 bases between. CDR3 size: 13 residues. CDR3: CASSSPQGGKAFF. The CDR3 DNA reads as TGTGCCAGCAGCTCCCCTCAGGGAGGAAAAGCTTTCTTT. The full variable domain, rest sourced from reference TRBV7-3 and TRBJ1-1, is GAGVSQTPSNKVTEKGKYVELRCDPISGHTALYWYRQSLGQGPEFLIYFQGTGAADDSGLPNDRFFAVRPEGSVSTLKIQRTERGDSAVYLCASSSPQGGKAFFGQGTRLTVV.

J is TRBJ2-7 and V is TRBV6-2 or TRBV6-3, with 8 nucleotides matching TRBD1. Germline V lookup: CDR1 MNHEY, CDR2 SVGEGT. V lost 6 bases and J lost 3; bases outside the gene matches: 10. The CDR3 runs to 15 residues. The CDR3 region is CASSPPRQGSYEQYF. CDR3 DNA sequence: TGTGCCAGCAGCCCTCCCAGACAGGGGAGCTACGAGCAGTACTTC.

The V and J genes are TRBV19 and TRBJ1-2, with D possibly matching TRBD1 (5 bases). The germline V gene encodes CDR1 LNHDA and CDR2 SQIVND (reference sequence). CDR3 length: 14 residues. The V and J ends lost 8 bases and 3 bases respectively, with 16 bases between them. The CDR3 DNA is TGTGCCAGTTCGTATATCAGGGCCGACTATGGCTACACCTTC. Its protein product is CASSYIRADYGYTF. Full variable domain (rest looked up from reference TRBV19 and TRBJ1-2): DGGITQSPKYLFRKEGQNVTLSCEQNLNHDAMYWYRQDPGQGLRLIYYSQIVNDFQKGDIAEGYSVSREKKESFPLTVTSAQKNPTAFYLCASSYIRADYGYTFGSGTRLTVV.

CDR3 bases: TGTGCCAGCAGCGGAACAATAGCGGGGGGCTGGCTCTCGCGCGGGGCCAACGTCCTGACTTTC. Translating it yields CASSGTIAGGWLSRGANVLTF. The chain has TRBV9 and TRBJ2-6; 10 positions match TRBD2. The CDR3 runs to 21 residues. Germline-derived CDR1 and CDR2 are SGDLS and YYNGEE. V lost 3 bases, J lost 4 bases, and 19 bases stayed unmatched.

J is TRBJ1-2 and V is TRBV4-2; tentative D call: TRBD1 (6 bases). CDR1 is LGHNA, CDR2 YNFKEQ, per germline. V dropped 1 base and J dropped 2 bases, with 20 bases sitting between them. The CDR3 spans 18 residues. The CDR3 sequence: CASSQAGGGQGPNYGYTF. Written as DNA, the CDR3 is TGTGCCAGCAGCCAAGCCGGGGGGGGGCAGGGACCAAACTATGGCTACACCTTC.

The DNA of the CDR3 is TGTGCCAGCAGCCCATCGGGACTACCCGGCTACACCTTC. It translates to CASSPSGLPGYTF. V gene TRBV14 combines with J gene TRBJ1-2, with a weak D call TRBD1 (5 bases). The CDR3 covers 13 residues. Germline CDR1 reads SGHDN; CDR2 reads FVKESK. V lost 4 bases to trimming and J lost 8 bases, with 14 bases between them.

The chain recombines TRBV5-8 with TRBJ1-2; tentatively, D is TRBD1 (5 bases). CDR1 is SGHTS and CDR2 is YDEGEE in the germline V gene. Trimming stripped 3 bases from V and 8 bases from J, with 14 bases between. The CDR3 covers 13 residues. In DNA form, the CDR3 reads TGTGCCAGCAGCTCCAGGGAAGTGCAGGGCTACACCTTC. Translated, it gives CASSSREVQGYTF.

The DNA of the CDR3 is TGTGCCAGTAGTCCACCCTTGGGACAGGGAGAAGCTTTCTTT. It translates to CASSPPLGQGEAFF. The V and J genes are TRBV19 and TRBJ1-1; 9 nucleotides align to TRBD1. This CDR3 spans 14 amino acids. Germline trimming cut 5 bases from V and 8 bases from J; bases unmatched to any gene: 9. Looked up from germline, CDR1 is LNHDA and CDR2 is SQIVND (reference sequence).

This chain joins TRBV13 and TRBJ2-7; tentatively, D is TRBD2 (5 bases). The CDR3 consists of 12 residues. Germline loops: CDR1 PRHDT, CDR2 FYEKMQ (reference sequence). V gave up 5 bases and J gave up 9 bases, with 14 bases separating them. The CDR3, as DNA: TGTGCCAGCAGCCCGCGTCGGGGTCTGCAGTACTTC. Protein product: CASSPRRGLQYF.

This sequence joins TRBV9 and TRBJ1-1; TRBD1 is a possible D gene (5 bases). CDR3 size: 14 residues. The V gene's germline CDR1 is SGDLS and CDR2 YYNGEE. Between the trimmed V and J ends, which lost 4 bases and 1 base, there was a span of 11 bases. CDR3 region: CASSTQGQNTEAFF. CDR3 DNA: TGTGCCAGCAGCACCCAAGGACAGAACACTGAAGCTTTCTTT.

J is TRBJ1-6 and V is TRBV10-3, with 8 bases matching TRBD1. The trim removed 3 bases at V and 6 bases at J, leaving 4 bases unmatched. Germline V CDR1 and CDR2: ENHRY, SYGVKD. This CDR3 contains 15 residues. The CDR3 coding sequence is TGTGCCATCAGTGAAGGACAGGGTAGTAATTCACCCCTCCACTTT. Amino acid sequence: CAISEGQGSNSPLHF.

This clone was seen once. V and J are TRBV5-4 and TRBJ1-2; D is ambiguous. The CDR3 has 15 amino acids. Trimming removed 0 bases from V and 4 bases from J, with 13 bases in between. Germline assignment: CDR1 SGHNT and CDR2 YYREEE (reference sequence). CDR3 amino acids: CASSLDTGAGYGYTF. DNA of the CDR3: TGTGCCAGCAGCTTGGATACGGGTGCGGGCTATGGCTACACCTTC.

The V call is TRBV7-2, the J call TRBJ2-3; maybe TRBD2 (6 bases). Looked up from germline, CDR1 is SGHTA and CDR2 is FQGNSA. The CDR3 extends over 17 amino acids. Between the trimmed V and J ends, which lost 2 bases and 0 bases, there was a span of 15 bases. The CDR3 region is CASSLNPWGTSTDTQYF. DNA for the CDR3: TGTGCCAGCAGCTTAAATCCCTGGGGGACTAGCACAGATACGCAGTATTTT.

This clone was seen a handful of times. This sample includes further DNA sequences coding for the same CDR3. The chain recombines TRBV6-6 with TRBJ2-5; no firm D call. The V gene's germline CDR1 is MNHNY and CDR2 SVGAGI (reference sequence). The CDR3 spans 14 residues. The germline V and J ends were trimmed by 0 bases and 3 bases, with 8 bases remaining between them. CDR3 nucleotides: TGTGCCAGCAGTTACTCGAACCGGGAAGAGACCCAGTACTTC. It specifies CASSYSNREETQYF.